This TCR beta chain was sequenced for a study of identical twins. The ends were cut back, 0 bases at V and 2 bases at J, with 7 bases in the middle. The germline V gene encodes CDR1 DFQATT and CDR2 SNEGSKA (reference sequence). This CDR3 is 13 amino acids long. Through template switching, a universal primer site was introduced, and the cDNA contained unique molecular identifiers. TCRdb ran MiXCR on the 5' RACE reads and lists one entry per CDR3 protein. Found here are 250,000 to 300,000 distinct CDR3 sequences, around 8.8% of them singletons; the top ten hold less than 4%. This clonotype was counted between two and nine times. All of the donors were Caucasians in good health. The data were also submitted as part of a second study, on yellow fever vaccine responses in identical twins. That paper notes: In identical twins, vaccine T cell responses appeared partly shared and partly individual.

This chain connects TRBV20-1 to TRBJ2-5, with unresolved D. The specimen sequenced was CD8+ T cells sorted from blood. The source is a woman aged 18-29 years in good health. The CDR3 loop is CSAREWVQETQYF. The CDR3 nucleotides are TGCAGTGCTAGAGAGTGGGTTCAAGAGACCCAGTACTTC.